The sequence of this T cell receptor beta chain was determined in a study of long-term antiretroviral therapy in people with HIV. Samples were assayed with immunoSEQ v3.0 at survey level. Generated by immunoSEQ multiplex PCR, the TCRdb table keeps only in-frame clones and is missing some. The sample gives around 40,000 clones, 86% of which show up once; 4.5% to 5.5% is in the top ten. Per germline, CDR1 SEHNR and CDR2 FQNEAQ (reference sequence). The junction had 11 bases not matched to a gene; V was cut back by 2 bases and J by 4 bases. CDR3 length equals 18 residues. This receptor was obtained from a woman in her forties or fifties with HIV. The source material was unsorted PBMCs, sampled 0.1 years before starting antiretroviral therapy. This rearrangement joins TRBV7-9 to TRBJ2-6; 7 bases align to TRBD1. The CDR3: CASSLRDSVRRGANVLTF. The CDR3 region has the DNA TGTGCCAGCAGCTTACGGGACAGCGTGAGGAGAGGGGCCAACGTCCTGACTTTC.